The source of this T cell receptor beta chain is a study of OX40 agonist ivuxolimab in advanced cancers. Overall study: Enrollees could have had prior anti-PD-1, anti-PD-L1 or anti-CTLA-4 therapy, which roughly 40% had received. Findings and limits, study-wide: The antigen specificity of the peripheral T cells (those that were expanded) was not determined.

Repertoires were generated with immunoSEQ multiplex PCR, while TCRdb's copy carries only in-frame clones and drops some. The repertoire holds 60,000 or so clones, with roughly 88% as singletons. Germline V gene lookup returns CDR1 LNHDA and CDR2 SQIVND (reference sequence). The CDR3 consists of 16 residues. V was clipped by 5 bases and J by 7 bases; unmatched bases: 12. A word on this clone: Its antigen remains unidentified.

The sequences come from CD4+ or CD8+ T cells sorted from blood, collected in a trial of the OX40 agonist ivuxolimab. The clonotype was recovered from an adult with an advanced solid tumor such as melanoma, head and neck, liver or kidney cancer. This chain joins TRBV19 and TRBJ2-5, with 11 bases identical to TRBD2. CDR3: CASSSGTSGTGGTQYF. CDR3 nucleotide sequence: TGTGCCAGTAGTTCCGGGACTAGCGGCACGGGGGGGACCCAGTACTTC.